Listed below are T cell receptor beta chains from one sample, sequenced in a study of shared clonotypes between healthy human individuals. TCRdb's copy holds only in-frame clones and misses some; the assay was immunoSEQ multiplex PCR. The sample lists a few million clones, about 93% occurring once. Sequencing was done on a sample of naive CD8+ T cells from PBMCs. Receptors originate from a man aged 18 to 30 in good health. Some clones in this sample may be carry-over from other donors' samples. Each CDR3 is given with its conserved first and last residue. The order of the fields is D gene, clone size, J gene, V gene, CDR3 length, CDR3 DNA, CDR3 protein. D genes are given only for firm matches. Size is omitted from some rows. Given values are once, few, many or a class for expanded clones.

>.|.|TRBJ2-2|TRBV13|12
TGTGCCAGCAGCTTGGGACCCGGGGAGCTGTTTTTT
CASSLGPGELFF
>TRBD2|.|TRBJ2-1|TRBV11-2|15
TGTGCCAGCAGCTTTCCTAGCGGCTCGTACAATGAGCAGTTCTTC
CASSFPSGSYNEQFF
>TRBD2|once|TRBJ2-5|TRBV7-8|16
TGTGCCAGCAGCTTAGCTAGGTGGCGGGGGCAAGAGACCCAGTACTTC
CASSLARWRGQETQYF
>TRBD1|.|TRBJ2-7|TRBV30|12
TGTGCCTGGGGGACAGGGTATTACGAGCAGTACTTC
CAWGTGYYEQYF
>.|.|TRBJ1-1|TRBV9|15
TGTGCCAGCAGCGTCCGGGACACCCTCAACACTGAAGCTTTCTTT
CASSVRDTLNTEAFF
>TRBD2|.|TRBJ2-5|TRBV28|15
TGTGCCAGCAGTCCAGGGACTAGCCAACTGGAGACCCAGTACTTC
CASSPGTSQLETQYF
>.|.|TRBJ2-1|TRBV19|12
TGTGCCAGTAGTACCTATTACAATGAGCAGTTCTTC
CASSTYYNEQFF
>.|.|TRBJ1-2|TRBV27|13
TGTGCCAGCAGTCACTCCCCCAACTATGGCTACACCTTC
CASSHSPNYGYTF
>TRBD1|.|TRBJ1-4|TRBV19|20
TGTGCCAGTAGTGATACCCACAGAACCCCCGACAGGGCAATTAGGGGGCAACTGTTTTTT
CASSDTHRTPDRAIRGQLFF
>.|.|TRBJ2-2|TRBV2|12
TGTGCCAGCCGGCCCCAGGGCCTCGAGCTGTTTTTT
CASRPQGLELFF
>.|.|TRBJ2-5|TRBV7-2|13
TGTGCCAGCAGCTCGGAGGGAGTGGAGACCCAGTACTTC
CASSSEGVETQYF
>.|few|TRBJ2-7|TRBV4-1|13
TGCGCCAGCAGCCAAGTGGGGCCCTACGAGCAGTACTTC
CASSQVGPYEQYF
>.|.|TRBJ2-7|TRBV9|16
TGTGCCAGCAGCCCCGGAAGGGAGCGATCTTCCTACGAGCAGTACTTC
CASSPGRERSSYEQYF
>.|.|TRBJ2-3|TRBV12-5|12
TGTGCTAGTGGGCAGGGCACAGATACGCAGTATTTT
CASGQGTDTQYF
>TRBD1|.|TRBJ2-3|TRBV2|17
TGTGCCAGCAGTCCCCGGGACAGGAGCCTGAGCACAGATACGCAGTATTTT
CASSPRDRSLSTDTQYF